Listed below are T cell receptor gamma chains from one sample, sequenced in a study of Vδ1+ human thymocytes. TCRdb re-called clones from the multiplex PCR reads using CATT. The data hold approximately 40,000 gamma-chain clones, with around 20% observed a single time. The sequenced material came from Vdelta1+ gamma-delta thymocytes from the thymus. These receptors originate from a girl in the first two years of life who had congenital heart surgery. Each CDR3 is given with its conserved first and last residue.

>TRGV2
CATWDVFKKLF
>TRGV8
CATWDLSPYYKKLF
>TRGV4
CATWDGRYYKKLF
>TRGV2
CATWAERGLNYYKKLF
>TRGV4
CATWEAYSSDWIKTF
>TRGV4
CATWDGLCDKKLF
>TRGV2
CATWDGHGGDWIKTF
>TRGV8
CATWDKREFGRYKKLF
>TRGV2
CATWDGGGYYKKLF
>TRGV2
CATWDGSLGDWIKTF
>TRGV4
CATAVNGSDWIKTF
>TRGV2
CATWDGRRYKKLF
>TRGV8
CATWDKVGLAPNYYKKLF
>TRGV8
CATWLLRDTTGWFKIF
>TRGV3
CATWDRVSKLF
>TRGV9
CALWGVPHYKKLF
>TRGV4
CATWATRYYKKLF
>TRGV9
CALWELGQKLF
>TRGV3
CATWDRPCYKKLF
>TRGV9
CALWEIQGESDWIKTF
>TRGV9
CALWEGNYKKLF
>TRGV3
CATWDRPPNYKKLF
>TRGV9
CALWGPLYYKKLF
>TRGV9
CALWGQHGKRLF
>TRGV8
CATWASGGYYKKLF
>TRGV9
CALWEPGLGKKIKVF
>TRGV2
CATHYKKLF
>TRGV3
CATWDSHVYYKKLF
>TRGV4
CATWDAPHYYKKLF
>TRGV9
CALWDHRKKLF
>TRGV2
CATWDGRGSVKTF
>TRGV4
CATWDGNTGWFKIF
>TRGV9
CALWEARGELGKKIKVF
>TRGV3
CATWEINCYKKLF
>TRGV2
CATWDPREDYYKKLF
>TRGV4
CATWDGRLLGKLF
>TRGV3
CATWDPRDYYKKLF
>TRGV2
CATWDGLRTVCLF
>TRGV4
CATWDGHLGKKLF
>TRGV9
CALWEVQVKKLF
>TRGV9
CALWEGAHKKLF
>TRGV8
CATWAQVDYYKKLF
>TRGV9
CALWEVHWDGYKKLF
>TRGV2
CATWDDRVKLF
>TRGV9
CALWEVPLPEKLF
>TRGV2
CATWDGPYNYKKLF
>TRGV3
CATWDRPPWGSDWIKTF
>TRGV8
CATWDIGLNYYKKLF
>TRGV4
CASISLVYYKKLF
>TRGV2
CATWDGRYYKKLF
>TRGV9
CAYTPVGAVKLF